This T cell receptor (beta chain) came from a study of T cells in Graves' hyperthyroidism and ophthalmopathy. Used for diagnoses were clinical symptoms, serum thyroxine and TRAb, thyroid ultrasound and orbital computed tomography. RNA transcripts were the template for amplifying TCR beta CDR3 regions. A first-round RT-PCR of the TCR CDR3 used the HTBI primer set. Via MiXCR, TCRdb re-called the multiplex PCR reads, giving one row per CDR3 protein. Here the sample spans around 440,000 distinct CDR3 sequences, around 16% being singletons. This clonotype came up many times. The TCR was taken from a woman under 30 with Graves' hyperthyroidism. The specimen was blood.

The CDR3 region has the DNA TGTGCCAGCAGTCAGGGGGCTGAAGCTTTCTTT. Its translation is CASSQGAEAFF. This sequence joins TRBV6-1 and TRBJ1-1; 7 bases agree with TRBD1. CDR1 is MNHNS, CDR2 SASEGT, per germline. The CDR3 runs 11 residues. The J segment lost 6 bases and the V segment lost 5 bases, leaving 0 bases of the junction unmatched.